The 9 T cell receptor beta chains below were found in one sample sequenced in a study of Ad26.COV2.S vaccination and SARS-CoV-2 variants. Treatment meaning: approximately 18 received Ad26.COV2.S at low or high dose, single or two shots; 5 received placebo; per-sample allocation not given. Day 63 after the first vaccine or placebo injection was the time point for sampling. The method was immunoSEQ multiplex PCR; TCRdb's version includes in-frame clones alone and lacks a portion of them. The sample comprises 500,000 or so clones, approximately 89% of which are singletons, and over 2.5% rests with the top ten. The sequences come from peripheral blood, collected in a trial of Ad26.COV2.S vaccine versus placebo. These receptors came from a person aged 18-65 years who received the Ad26.COV2.S COVID-19 vaccine or a placebo.

The CDR3 nucleotides read TGTGCCAGCAGTCTACAGGGCCCCAACTATGGCTACACCTTC. It encodes CASSLQGPNYGYTF. The genes are TRBV2 and TRBJ1-2; possibly TRBD1 for D (6 bases). The CDR3 loop spans 14 amino acids. Trimming took off 5 bases at V and 2 bases at J, with 12 bases between the two ends. Germline lookup yields CDR1 SNHLY and CDR2 FYNNEI.

This sequence joins TRBV6-1 and TRBJ1-1; the D is unclear. V lost 3 bases and J lost 3, with 14 bases in between. Per germline, CDR1 MNHNS and CDR2 SASEGT. The CDR3 contains 15 residues. CDR3 amino acids: CASSDAFLGDTEAFF. In DNA form, the CDR3 reads TGTGCCAGCAGTGATGCGTTCCTTGGGGACACTGAAGCTTTCTTT.

Turning to this clone: Other DNA sequences in this sample translate to the same CDR3. This chain joins TRBV6-6 and TRBJ1-3; no reliable D call. Germline V gene data show CDR1 as MNHNY and CDR2 as SVGAGI (reference sequence). V was clipped by 0 bases and J by 0 bases, with 9 bases between them. The CDR3 sequence is 16 residues long. This CDR3 reads CASSYSPGSSGNTIYF. The CDR3 DNA follows: TGTGCCAGCAGTTACTCTCCGGGGAGCTCTGGAAACACCATATATTTT.

The gene calls are TRBV6-1 and TRBJ1-4; D is possibly TRBD1 (5 bases). Germline V gene sequence: CDR1 MNHNS, CDR2 SASEGT. Trimming cost V 0 bases and J 14 bases, with 16 bases left between them. The CDR3 is 14 amino acids. CDR3 DNA: TGTGCCAGCAGTGAAGCGGGACTAGACTTTCCCCTGTTTTTT. It specifies CASSEAGLDFPLFF.

This chain uses TRBV6-5 with TRBJ1-6; D is unresolved. V gave up 2 bases and J gave up 2 bases, with 10 bases separating them. The CDR3 is made up of 16 amino acids. Per the germline V gene, CDR1 is MNHEY and CDR2 is SVGAGI. CDR3 sequence (DNA): TGTGCCAGCAGTTACGCCCTAGACCCCTATAATTCACCCCTCCACTTT. Amino acid sequence: CASSYALDPYNSPLHF.

The CDR3 DNA reads as TGCGCCAGCAAACTAGCGGGAGACCTCCAAGAGACCCAGTACTTC. Protein: CASKLAGDLQETQYF. The genes are TRBV10-2 and TRBJ2-5, with 11 positions matching TRBD2. After removal of 7 bases from V and 1 base from J, the junction contained 5 bases not matched to a gene. The CDR3 totals 15 residues. Germline V gene data show CDR1 as WSHSY and CDR2 as SAAADI.

This chain links TRBV2 with TRBJ2-1; D remains ambiguous. Deletions cut 8 bases from V and 3 bases from J, with 5 bases between. This CDR3 is 11 amino acids long. Germline loops: CDR1 SNHLY, CDR2 FYNNEI. CDR3 sequence reads: CASSVYNEQFF. In nucleotides, the CDR3 is TGTGCCAGCTCTGTCTACAATGAGCAGTTCTTC.

The chain recombines TRBV3-1 (or the pseudogene TRBV3-2) with TRBJ2-1; TRBD1 matches 8 bases. This CDR3 spans 16 amino acids. The V gene's germline CDR1 is LGHDT and CDR2 YNNKEL (reference sequence). Germline trimming cut 2 bases from V and 5 bases from J; bases unmatched to any gene: 8. DNA for the CDR3: TGTGCCAGCAGCCAATGGGACAGGCCCCCCCACAATGAGCAGTTCTTC. As protein: CASSQWDRPPHNEQFF.

The V gene is TRBV27, the J gene TRBJ1-1, with TRBD1 matching 7 bases. V shed 3 bases and J 1 base; nucleotides not matched to a gene: 14. CDR3 size: 18 residues. Germline lookup yields CDR1 MNHEY and CDR2 SMNVEV (reference sequence). CDR3 loop: CASSFTPARQGGNTEAFF. CDR3 coding DNA: TGTGCCAGCAGTTTTACCCCAGCCCGACAGGGAGGGAACACTGAAGCTTTCTTT.